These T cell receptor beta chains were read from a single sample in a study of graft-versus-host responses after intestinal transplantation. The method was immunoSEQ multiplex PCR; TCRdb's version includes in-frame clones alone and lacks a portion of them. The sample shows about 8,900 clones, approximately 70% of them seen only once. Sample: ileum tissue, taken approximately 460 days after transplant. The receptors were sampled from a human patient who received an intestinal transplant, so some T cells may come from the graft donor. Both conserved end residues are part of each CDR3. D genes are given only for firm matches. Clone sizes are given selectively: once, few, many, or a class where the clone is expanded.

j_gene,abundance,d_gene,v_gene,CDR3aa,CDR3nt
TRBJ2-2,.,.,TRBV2,CASSGGIYTGELFF,TGTGCCAGCAGTGGGGGGATCTACACCGGGGAGCTGTTTTTT
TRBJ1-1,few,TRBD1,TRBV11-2,CASSRDSPQEAFF,TGTGCCAGCAGCCGGGACAGTCCGCAAGAAGCTTTCTTT
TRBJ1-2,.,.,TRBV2,CASSEDPYYGYTF,TGTGCCAGCAGTGAGGACCCCTACTATGGCTACACCTTC
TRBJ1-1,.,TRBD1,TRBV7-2,CASSPRGGRYTEAFF,TGTGCCAGCAGCCCCAGGGGGGGAAGGTACACTGAAGCTTTCTTT
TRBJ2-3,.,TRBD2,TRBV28,CASRTSNTDTQYF,TGTGCCAGCAGGACTAGCAACACAGATACGCAGTATTTT
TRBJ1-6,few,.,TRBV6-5,CASSYRSPLHF,TGTGCCAGCAGTTATAGATCACCCCTCCACTTT
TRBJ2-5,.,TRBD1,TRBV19,CASSPYAGTVQETQYF,TGTGCCAGTAGTCCATACGCCGGGACAGTCCAAGAGACCCAGTACTTC
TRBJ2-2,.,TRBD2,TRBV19,CARPGTSGRAPGDTGELFF,TGTGCCCGACCCGGGACTAGCGGGAGAGCCCCAGGGGACACCGGGGAGCTGTTTTTT
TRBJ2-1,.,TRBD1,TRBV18,CASSPAGTGVPSEQFF,TGTGCCAGCTCACCAGCCGGGACAGGGGTCCCTAGTGAGCAGTTCTTC
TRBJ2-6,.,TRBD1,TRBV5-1,CASSPGTAISGANVLTF,TGCGCCAGCAGCCCCGGGACAGCCATCTCTGGGGCCAACGTCCTGACTTTC
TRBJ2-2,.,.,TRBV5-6,CASSYTNTGELFF,TGTGCCAGCAGCTACACTAACACCGGGGAGCTGTTTTTT
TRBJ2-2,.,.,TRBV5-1,CASGQALLTGELFF,TGCGCCAGCGGCCAGGCTCTTCTCACCGGGGAGCTGTTTTTT
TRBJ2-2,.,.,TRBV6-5,CASSFSTPSTGELFF,TGTGCCAGCAGTTTCAGTACCCCGAGCACCGGGGAGCTGTTTTTT
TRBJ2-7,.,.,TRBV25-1,CASRGWDTYEQYF,TGTGCCAGCAGGGGCTGGGACACCTACGAGCAGTACTTC
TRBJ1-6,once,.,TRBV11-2,CASSFLVRGSNSPLHF,TGTGCCAGCAGCTTCCTTGTACGGGGAAGTAATTCACCCCTCCACTTT
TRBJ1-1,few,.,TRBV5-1,CASSIPGENTEAFF,TGCGCCAGCAGTATTCCAGGGGAAAACACTGAAGCTTTCTTT
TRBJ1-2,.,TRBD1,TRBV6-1,CASSEGGQPSGYGYTF,TGTGCCAGCAGTGAAGGGGGACAGCCATCCGGCTATGGCTACACCTTC
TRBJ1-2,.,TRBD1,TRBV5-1,CASSTWTGHGYTF,TGCGCCAGCAGCACCTGGACAGGGCATGGCTACACCTTC
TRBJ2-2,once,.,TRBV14,CATSILSNTGELFF,TGTGCCACCAGCATCCTATCGAACACCGGGGAGCTGTTTTTT